This T cell receptor (beta chain) was identified in a study of cytomegalovirus exposure and HLA in healthy donors. Study details: Membership in the Caucasian-associated ancestry cluster was found for around four fifths of 300 to 400 genotyped donors. Study outcomes and limitations: Later analysis reportedly placed an Asian-associated ancestry cluster below the roughly 700-donor mean in N-insertions. Analysis was carried out at a later point, and it linked a missense DCLRE1C variant to TCR beta V- and J-gene trimming.

V was pared by 2 bases and J by 4 bases, with 5 bases of the junction left unmatched. CDR3 length: 15 amino acids. Germline V CDR1 and CDR2: PRHDT, FYEKMQ (reference sequence). A note on this clone: Its antigen remains unknown.

A multiplex PCR was run with 60 Vbeta primers and 13 Jbeta primers. Clones were read by immunoSEQ multiplex PCR, and TCRdb kept only the in-frame ones, dropping some. The table lists roughly 140,000 clones, over 70% of them singletons. This chain connects TRBV13 to TRBJ1-2, with 9 bases that match TRBD1. Sequencing input: PBMCs. The receptor was isolated from a man aged 30 to 39 in good health and CMV-seropositive. The CDR3 DNA reads TGTGCCAGCAGCTTAACCGGACAGGGGACCTATGGCTACACCTTC. Protein sequence: CASSLTGQGTYGYTF.